Listed here are 30 T cell receptor beta chains from one sample, sequenced in a study of cytomegalovirus exposure and HLA in healthy donors. This PCR relied on a set of 60 Vbeta primers and 13 Jbeta primers. Sequencing used immunoSEQ multiplex PCR; TCRdb keeps in-frame clones, though not all of them. Of 80,000 or so clones in the sample, 72% are singletons; the top ten hold 4% to 5%. Sequences were obtained from PBMCs. The receptors here all came from a man between 60 and 75 years old in good health and CMV-seropositive.

The chain carries TRBV5-5 and TRBJ2-3; D perhaps matches TRBD1 (5 bases). In germline, CDR1 is SGHKS, CDR2 YYEKEE (reference sequence). CDR3 size: 14 residues. V lost 4 bases and J 4 bases, leaving 13 bases between the germline ends. The CDR3 DNA follows: TGTGCCAGCAGCGGGCAGGGAAGCGCAGATACGCAGTATTTT. This encodes CASSGQGSADTQYF.

This clone was recorded only once. The V gene is TRBV7-8, the J gene TRBJ2-1, with 7 bases lining up with TRBD1. The CDR3 sequence is 15 residues long. Germline values: CDR1 SGHVS, CDR2 FQNEAQ. J lost 2 bases, V lost 5 bases, and 6 bases had no gene match. The CDR3 nucleotides read TGTGCCAGCAGCCATTACAGGGGTGCCTACAATGAGCAGTTCTTC. Protein: CASSHYRGAYNEQFF. Drawing the rest from reference TRBV7-8 and TRBJ2-1, the complete variable domain is GAGVSQSPRYKVAKRGQDVALRCDPISGHVSLFWYQQALGQGPEFLTYFQNEAQLDKSGLPSDRFFAERPEGSVSTLKIQRTQQEDSAVYLCASSHYRGAYNEQFFGPGTRLTVL.

A note on this clone: Within the sample, other DNA sequences also encode this same CDR3. This chain uses TRBV6-5 with TRBJ2-7; a weak D match, TRBD2 (6 bases). Trimming cost V 0 bases and J 2 bases, with 8 bases left between them. The CDR3 totals 14 residues. Germline assignment: CDR1 MNHEY and CDR2 SVGAGI. The CDR3 spells CASSYSGGTYEQYF. The CDR3 bases are TGTGCCAGCAGTTACTCGGGGGGTACCTACGAGCAGTACTTC.

The genes are TRBV11-2 and TRBJ2-3; TRBD2 aligns across 11 bases. V shed 2 bases, J shed 3 bases, and the junction held 4 bases outside the gene matches. The CDR3 has 16 residues. Germline loops: CDR1 SGHAT, CDR2 FQNNGV. DNA for the CDR3: TGTGCCAGCAGCTTAACTAGCGGGAGAATAACAGATACGCAGTATTTT. As protein: CASSLTSGRITDTQYF.

The chain has TRBV6-1 and TRBJ1-5; D gene uncertain. The CDR3 spans 12 residues. Looked up from germline, CDR1 is MNHNS and CDR2 is SASEGT. V lost 10 bases, J lost 4 bases, and 11 bases lay in between. The CDR3 is CAILGLNQPQHF. The CDR3 DNA reads TGTGCCATCTTGGGCCTGAATCAGCCCCAGCATTTT.

V gene TRBV19 combines with J gene TRBJ2-6, with TRBD2 identical over 8 bases. V lost 5 bases to trimming and J lost 0 bases; unmatched junction nucleotides: 6. The length of the CDR3 is 17 residues. CDR1 is LNHDA, CDR2 SQIVND, per germline (reference sequence). The CDR3 DNA reads as TGTGCCAGTAGTCCCGGGGGGGGGCACTCTGGGGCCAACGTCCTGACTTTC. It codes for CASSPGGGHSGANVLTF.

This clone was found once. The rearrangement links TRBV6-5 to TRBJ2-2; D is possibly TRBD1 (5 bases). CDR3 length: 14 amino acids. Germline loops: CDR1 MNHEY, CDR2 SVGAGI. Trimming shortened V by 2 bases and J by 8 bases, and 12 bases separated the two germline ends. The CDR3 is CASSYTRAAGELFF. The CDR3, as DNA: TGTGCCAGCAGTTACACCAGGGCAGCTGGGGAGCTGTTTTTT.

This sequence joins TRBV19 and TRBJ2-7; 12 bases align to TRBD2. Unmatched junction bases numbered 6, after V lost 4 bases and J lost 2 bases. Germline V lookup: CDR1 LNHDA, CDR2 SQIVND (reference sequence). CDR3 length equals 16 residues. The CDR3 DNA sequence: TGTGCCAGTAGTAGAATAAGGACTAGCGGGACCTACGAGCAGTACTTC. Translated, it gives CASSRIRTSGTYEQYF.

This clone was seen a few times. The genes are TRBV7-9 and TRBJ1-5; D remains unclear. Trimming left V 4 bases short and J 3 bases short, with 10 bases between. The CDR3 is 14 residues long. CDR1 is SEHNR and CDR2 is FQNEAQ in the germline V gene (reference sequence). CDR3 residues: CASSSEWANQPQHF. CDR3 bases: TGTGCCAGCAGCTCAGAGTGGGCCAATCAGCCCCAGCATTTT.

This clone was detected only a few times. The rearrangement links TRBV18 to TRBJ1-1, with unresolved D. Germline V gives CDR1 KGHSH, CDR2 LQKENI. This CDR3 region has 11 residues. V shed 5 bases and J shed 5 bases, with 6 bases lying between them. CDR3 in amino acids: CASSGETEAFF. The CDR3 DNA sequence: TGTGCCAGCTCAGGGGAGACTGAAGCTTTCTTT. Combining the CDR3 with reference TRBV18 and TRBJ1-1 gives the whole variable domain NAGVMQNPRHLVRRRGQEARLRCSPMKGHSHVYWYRQLPEEGLKFMVYLQKENIIDESGMPKERFSAEFPKEGPSILRIQQVVRGDSAAYFCASSGETEAFFGQGTRLTVV.

The chain employs TRBV27 and TRBJ1-1; possibly TRBD1 for D (6 bases). Between the trimmed V and J ends, which lost 5 bases and 8 bases, there was a span of 15 bases. Germline values: CDR1 MNHEY, CDR2 SMNVEV (reference sequence). The CDR3 is 13 residues long. The CDR3 reads CASSEDSENEAFF. DNA of the CDR3: TGTGCCAGCAGTGAGGACAGCGAGAACGAAGCTTTCTTT.

This clone occurred once. J is TRBJ2-3 and V is TRBV7-8; possible D gene TRBD2, 5 bases. Trimming left V 5 bases short and J 6 bases short, with 21 bases between. This CDR3 region has 16 residues. In germline, CDR1 is SGHVS, CDR2 FQNEAQ. The CDR3 protein is CASSPPGLQQNDTQYF. The DNA for the CDR3 is TGTGCCAGCAGCCCCCCTGGACTGCAACAGAACGATACGCAGTATTTT.

This chain connects TRBV30 to TRBJ1-3; possible D gene TRBD1, 6 bases. Germline V CDR1 and CDR2: GTSNPN, SVGIG (reference sequence). Trimming took off 0 bases at V and 2 bases at J, with 11 bases between the two ends. The CDR3 contains 15 residues. As DNA, the CDR3 is TGTGCCTGGAGTGTCCGGGGGGCCCCTGGAAACACCATATATTTT. Translated: CAWSVRGAPGNTIYF.

The count of this clone is one. The chain recombines TRBV4-1 with TRBJ2-5; a possible D gene is TRBD2 (5 bases). The J call is doubtful: the DNA matches TRBJ2-7 better. Germline V gives CDR1 MGHRA, CDR2 YSYEKL. The CDR3 loop spans 14 amino acids. CDR3 DNA sequence: TGCGCCAGCAGACTCGGGGAATTTTCCTACGAGCAGTACTTC. As protein: CASRLGEFSYEQYF.

V gene TRBV19 combines with J gene TRBJ1-2; D possibly corresponds to TRBD1 (6 bases). CDR1 and CDR2 from the germline V gene are LNHDA and SQIVND (reference sequence). V lost 6 bases to trimming and J lost 8 bases, with 16 bases between them. The CDR3 runs to 13 residues. DNA of the CDR3: TGTGCCAGTAGCCCAAACAGGGTCGGCGGCTACACCTTC. Translation gives CASSPNRVGGYTF.

The chain employs TRBV6-1 and TRBJ2-7; 12 bases line up with TRBD2. Germline CDR1 and CDR2: MNHNS and SASEGT. The length of the CDR3 is 16 residues. The V segment lost 4 bases and the J segment 1 base; nucleotides outside the gene matches: 5. The chain's CDR3 is CASSAPGTSGSYEQYF. DNA of the CDR3: TGTGCCAGCAGTGCCCCCGGGACTAGCGGGTCCTACGAGCAGTACTTC.

This clone was counted a few times. This chain uses TRBV4-3 with TRBJ2-3; TRBD1 agrees at 7 bases. The ends lost 3 bases at V and 2 bases at J; junction bases unmatched: 8. Per the germline V gene, CDR1 is LGHNA and CDR2 is YSLEER. The CDR3 loop spans 16 amino acids. CDR3 nucleotides: TGCGCCAGCAGCCAGGTAGCCGGGACAGTCACAGATACGCAGTATTTT. This sequence encodes CASSQVAGTVTDTQYF.

This chain uses TRBV6-1 with TRBJ2-5; 8 nucleotides match TRBD1. This CDR3 has 15 residues. The ends lost 7 bases at V and 1 base at J; junction bases unmatched: 8. In germline, CDR1 is MNHNS, CDR2 SASEGT. For the CDR3, the DNA is TGTGCCAGCAAGTTAACGACAGGGGCCCAAGAGACCCAGTACTTC. Translating it yields CASKLTTGAQETQYF.

The chain recombines TRBV7-2 with TRBJ2-1; tentative D call: TRBD2 (6 bases). Trimming removed 1 base at V and 6 bases at J, with 16 bases between. This CDR3 contains 16 residues. Germline lookup yields CDR1 SGHTA and CDR2 FQGNSA. CDR3 DNA: TGTGCCAGCAGCTTAGGGGGGGTGGGTATTGTCAATGAGCAGTTCTTC. Protein: CASSLGGVGIVNEQFF.

This chain uses TRBV4-2 with TRBJ2-1; D not resolved. Germline assignment: CDR1 LGHNA and CDR2 YNFKEQ. Deletions cut 4 bases from V and 0 bases from J, with 16 bases between. There are 17 residues in the CDR3. CDR3 sequence (DNA): TGTGCCAGCAGCCCTAAGAGCGTCCCGAGCTCCTACAATGAGCAGTTCTTC. Translation gives CASSPKSVPSSYNEQFF.

The chain uses TRBV11-2 and TRBJ2-1; weak D call: TRBD2 (6 bases). CDR1 is SGHAT and CDR2 is FQNNGV in the germline V gene. The CDR3 runs 18 residues. V lost 0 bases and J 3 bases, leaving 18 bases between the germline ends. CDR3 residues: CASSLDQEGPPFYNEQFF. The CDR3, as DNA: TGTGCCAGCAGCTTAGATCAGGAGGGCCCACCCTTCTACAATGAGCAGTTCTTC.

In its sample, this clone was seen a few times. The chain joins TRBV6-1 to TRBJ2-7, with 7 bases aligning to TRBD1. CDR3 length: 11 residues. After removal of 9 bases from V and 2 bases from J, the junction contained 1 base not matched to a gene. Germline V gene sequence: CDR1 MNHNS, CDR2 SASEGT. The CDR3 sequence: CASGQAYEQYF. CDR3 bases: TGTGCCAGTGGACAGGCCTACGAGCAGTACTTC.

This chain connects TRBV27 to TRBJ1-1; D is ambiguous. Germline CDR1 MNHEY, CDR2 SMNVEV (reference sequence). Trimming took 3 bases from V and 1 from J, leaving 6 bases between them. The CDR3 runs to 13 residues. CDR3 residues: CASSFTQNTEAFF. In DNA form, the CDR3 reads TGTGCCAGCAGTTTCACTCAGAACACTGAAGCTTTCTTT.

V is TRBV7-6 and J is TRBJ2-2, with TRBD1 as a possible D gene (6 bases). The CDR3 contains 13 residues. Germline V CDR1 and CDR2: SGHVS, FNYEAQ. Deletions cut 5 bases from V and 6 bases from J, with 10 bases between. Here the CDR3 DNA reads TGTGCCAGCAGCCCTCAGGGGCCCGGGGAGCTGTTTTTT. This sequence encodes CASSPQGPGELFF. Looking up the rest from reference TRBV7-6 and TRBJ2-2 gives the full variable domain: GAGVSQSPRYKVTKRGQDVALRCDPISGHVSLYWYRQALGQGPEFLTYFNYEAQQDKSGLPNDRFSAERPEGSISTLTIQRTEQRDSAMYRCASSPQGPGELFFGEGSRLTVL.

In DNA, the CDR3 is TGTGCCAGTAAAGCGGGACCGACATCCTCTGGGGCCAACGTCCTGACTTTC. Amino acid sequence: CASKAGPTSSGANVLTF. The genes are TRBV19 and TRBJ2-6, with 7 bases lining up with TRBD2. The germline gives CDR1 LNHDA, CDR2 SQIVND (reference sequence). The trim removed 7 bases at V and 0 bases at J, leaving 9 bases unmatched. The CDR3 is 17 amino acids.

The chain recombines TRBV5-1 with TRBJ2-7; TRBD2 might be the D (6 bases). The CDR3 is 18 residues long. Germline V gene lookup returns CDR1 SGHRS and CDR2 YFSETQ. V was trimmed by 0 bases and J by 0 bases, leaving 19 bases between them. The CDR3 loop is CASSLEGGAGGYSYEQYF. For the CDR3, the DNA is TGCGCCAGCAGCTTGGAAGGTGGGGCAGGAGGGTACTCCTACGAGCAGTACTTC.

The V call is TRBV9, the J call TRBJ2-3, with 11 bases aligning to TRBD2. Trimming took 3 bases from V and 6 from J; bases not matched to a gene: 12. This CDR3 is 17 amino acids long. CDR1 SGDLS and CDR2 YYNGEE come from the germline V gene. CDR3 sequence reads: CASSGSSGRALGDTQYF. DNA of the CDR3: TGTGCCAGCAGCGGCAGTAGCGGGAGGGCCCTGGGCGATACGCAGTATTTT.

V gene TRBV7-6 combines with J gene TRBJ2-5, with 12 bases identical to TRBD2. Germline CDR1 and CDR2: SGHVS and FNYEAQ. Unmatched junction bases numbered 15, after V lost 3 bases and J lost 7 bases. This CDR3 has 18 amino acids. The CDR3 reads CASSFRTSGRLGVGTQYF. The CDR3 DNA sequence: TGTGCCAGCAGCTTCCGTACTAGCGGGAGGCTCGGGGTCGGGACCCAGTACTTC.

This clone showed up just a few times. The V gene is TRBV27, the J gene TRBJ2-2, with a tentative D call TRBD2 (6 bases). Germline values: CDR1 MNHEY, CDR2 SMNVEV (reference sequence). Trimming stripped 0 bases from V and 3 bases from J, with 20 bases between. This CDR3 spans 19 amino acids. The CDR3 DNA reads TGTGCCAGCAGTTTATCGGATTTTTGGGGGGAAGCTCACACCGGGGAGCTGTTTTTT. This sequence encodes CASSLSDFWGEAHTGELFF.

The chain links TRBV28 to TRBJ2-2, with 7 nucleotides matching TRBD1. The V and J ends lost 6 bases and 6 bases, in that order; junction bases with no gene match: 10. The CDR3 length is 15 residues. Germline V lookup: CDR1 MDHEN, CDR2 SYDVKM. The CDR3 sequence is CASSTRDRTAGELFF. The CDR3 DNA reads TGTGCCAGCAGCACCCGGGACAGAACTGCCGGGGAGCTGTTTTTT.